This TCR beta chain was identified in a study of cytomegalovirus exposure and HLA in healthy donors (dated by TCRdb to the late 2010s). Looking at the study overall: An earlier analysis of 587 of the donors reported 250 to 300 Gb of sequence data and 117 million unique TCR beta sequences obtained from around 180 million T cells. Roughly 300 gigabases of sequencing data and 70 million to 95 million unique TCR sequences made up an early release that covered under 750 HLA-typed donors. Among the roughly 410 genotyped donors, more than 70% belonged to the genetic ancestry cluster associated with self-reported Caucasian donors. The study aimed to test whether signatures of past pathogen exposure could be identified by cataloging public T cell receptors. The study used immunosequencing to profile the T cell repertoires of some 600 subjects and linked those repertoires to cytomegalovirus serostatus. Along with the roughly 710-subject first cohort, a separate validation cohort of more than 90 different subjects was used. To predict cytomegalovirus infection status, the study combined high-throughput TCR immunosequencing, statistical association of individual TCRs with disease status, and machine learning. To study patterns of TCR occurrence, a later analysis re-analyzed previously published TCR beta repertoires from 500 to 850 donors and added high-resolution HLA genotyping. The later analysis used no new phenotypic data to find candidate immune exposures, relying instead on TCR beta sequences and their occurrence across donors. To decide whether each TCR beta V gene segment behaved as functional or pseudogenic, an earlier analysis of approximately 590 of the donors relied on high-throughput TCR beta sequencing. Donor age, sex, ethnicity and CMV serostatus were compiled together with the repertoire data. A later genetic analysis used genome-wide SNP genotypes for about 60% of the roughly 700 donors, treating that subset as a discovery cohort. Every discovery cohort repertoire had been produced on one sequencing platform. Class I and class II HLA loci were covered by the typing at four-digit resolution. Typing coverage varied by locus: roughly 629-630 donors for A, B, C, DRB1 and DQB1; roughly 520 for DQA1; around 570 for DPA1; some 470 for DPB1. Roughly 5 DR-DQ haplotypes were handled as single units for association and clustering, since linkage in the cohort was strong. Among around 400 genotyped donors of the cohort, an average of roughly 240,000 unique TCR beta nucleotide sequences were sequenced per donor, about a sixth of them non-productive. General findings and caveats noted by the study authors: In a later genetic analysis, fewer N-insertions in productive TCRs were reported among donors in an Asian-associated ancestry cluster than the roughly 700-donor mean. Most TCR sequences were observed very rarely across donors, whereas some public TCRs were present in many individuals. The cohort was sequenced for TCR beta chains only, and without alpha or paired-chain data the features that could be detected were limited. In the study, 164 TCR beta chains were listed as associated with cytomegalovirus. A later analysis found that TCR association rates varied across HLA loci, with DRB1 alleles showing the most associated TCRs and HLA-C alleles the fewest. A cluster of highly shared sequence variants was judged likely to be a technical artifact of the sequencing pipeline. In a later analysis, HLA-associated TCR beta chains were found to be more clonally expanded and to have lower generation probabilities than equally common non-associated chains. CMV serostatus was the only immune exposure information available for the cohort. A later genetic analysis associated a missense DCLRE1C variant with V-gene and J-gene trimming of TCR beta chains, and an independent cohort replicated the association. Most CMV-associated TCR beta chains appeared to be HLA-restricted in a later analysis, and the HLA associations seemed to be driven largely by CMV exposure. Cytomegalovirus status was reported to be diagnosed by the classifier with high specificity and sensitivity in both the original and validation cohorts. When HLA alleles, especially DR and DQ, strongly co-occurred, TCR associations were difficult to assign to individual alleles. Some IMGT-functional V segments, including TRBV6-2 and TRBV6-3, could not be told apart with the 87-base-pair reads, so those segments were excluded. A few of the identified cytomegalovirus-associated TCR beta chains were confirmed in vitro to be specific for cytomegalovirus antigens. Because some donors lacked HLA typing at each locus, the association tests relied only on the typed subset. Several of the top co-occurrence clusters appeared to be linked to parvovirus B19, influenza, CMV and Epstein-Barr virus, according to a later analysis. Presence/absence analyses assumed roughly uniform sequencing depth across donors, an assumption that may not hold. Linkage disequilibrium might explain the correlated functional status among segregating V segments, but an unknown experimental factor could not be excluded. According to the authors, the approach could potentially be generalized to other disease states and immunological phenotypes. A further reported finding was that TCR beta sequences accurately predicted the HLA-A and HLA-B alleles for most subjects in the first cohort. In a later analysis, some 17,000 TCR beta sequences were associated with specific HLA alleles at a false discovery rate of 0.05. An earlier analysis of approximately 570 of the donors showed that most TCR beta V segments appeared in productive rearrangements either about 87% or about 30% of the time, which broadly matched IMGT annotations. Because counts were too low, seventeen rarely observed V segments, including chromosome 9 orphons, were excluded from the earlier analysis of some 540 of the donors.

In total, 630 or so healthy bone marrow donors made up the cohort. At the time of sampling, every cohort member was nominally healthy, though immune exposures that went unrecorded were likely present. The donor tested CMV seronegative and was one of the 352 seronegative cohort members. A peripheral blood sample was collected from each donor, and TCR beta sequencing was performed on peripheral blood mononuclear cells. Genomic DNA extraction from the blood cell samples was performed with the Qiagen DNeasy Blood Extraction Kit. The protocol used for the library was the immunoSEQ multiplex PCR assay. The multiplex PCR relied on a mix of 60 forward primers for TCR Vbeta segments and 13 reverse primers for TCR Jbeta segments. A multiplex PCR assay on genomic DNA amplified the CDR3 region of rearranged TCR beta genes. The Illumina HiSeq System was used to sequence the amplified TCR beta libraries as 87-base-pair reads. In the original analysis: A later analysis tallied 75 million to 85 million unique TCR beta chains across the 700 or so repertoires, and some 10 million of those chains were shared by two or more donors. Raw reads were error-corrected and collapsed into unique sequences by a nearest-neighbor algorithm in which closely related sequences were merged to remove PCR and sequencing errors. To assign V, D and J gene segments, CDR3 sequences were aligned to IMGT reference sequences. For a sequence to be retained, a match of at least six nucleotides was required to both a V gene segment and a J gene segment. Rearrangements were classified as productive when the CDR3 lacked stop codons and remained in frame with V and J, and all other rearrangements were classified as non-productive. CDR3 was defined according to IMGT convention as the region running from the second conserved V-encoded cysteine to the conserved J-encoded phenylalanine. In an earlier analysis of around 570 of the donors, sequences lacking an unambiguous match to a single V gene segment were excluded. In an earlier analysis of approximately 590 of the donors, a V segment was called functional when productive rearrangements were above 56.7%, and segregating when the standard deviation between donors exceeded 5%. To diagnose cytomegalovirus status from the catalog of TCR beta chain sequences, a statistical classification framework was built. V and J gene assignment, in a later analysis, came from comparing TCR nucleotide sequences with IMGT/GENE-DB human TR gene sequences. The TCRdist pipeline was used in a later analysis to assign CDR3 sequences and most-parsimonious VDJ recombination scenarios. In a later analysis, each TCR beta chain was defined by its CDR3 amino acid sequence together with its V-gene family, and reads lacking a unique V-gene family were excluded. A later analysis removed 592 highly shared, low-generation-probability nucleotide sequences to deal with suspected cross-contamination and a sequencing artifact. In a later analysis, a clonal expansion index was calculated for each public chain from normalized within-repertoire ranks of inferred template counts. Generation probabilities in a later analysis came from a VDJ recombination model fitted to out-of-frame rearrangements, and those results were checked against IGoR. In a later analysis, TCR-TCR, TCR-HLA and TCR-CMV co-occurrence was scored with hypergeometric tests, and a repertoire-size bias correction was applied to TCR pairs. False discovery rates were estimated in a later analysis by permuting HLA or CMV assignments 20 times. In a later analysis, co-occurring TCRs were grouped using DBSCAN, with TCRdist sequence similarity added in when clustering inside HLA-allele-positive subsets. Repertoires with fewer than 30,000 or more than 120,000 public chains were left out of co-occurrence clustering, as were about 5 repertoires with anomalous nucleotide sharing. TCRdb limited this immuneACCESS table to in-frame rearrangements with V and J called. A share of clones is missing; checked studies link under half to unresolved V genes, and the rest is unexplained. For V, J and clone size, that table is used; D and trimming come from the DNA. The sample table holds roughly 120,000 clones, of which around 70% were seen once. 1.6% of the sample belongs to the ten largest clones.

The CDR3 starts with the cysteine, ends with the phenylalanine, and has 12 residues. This entry keeps only the CDR3 DNA: 36 bases, framed from base 1. Looking up the germline V gene yields CDR1 SQVTM and CDR2 ANQGSEA. As for this clone: Its cognate antigen has yet to be identified. A read error may account for a junction end that differs from germline.

The TCR sequence derives from a woman aged 18-29 years in good health and CMV-seronegative. Sequenced material: PBMCs. The V and J segments used are TRBV29-1 and TRBJ1-1; the D segment could be TRBD1, given 5 matching bases. The CDR3 protein: CGVELGGTEAFF. In nucleotide form, the sequence is TGCGGCGTTGAATTGGGGGGGACTGAAGCTTTCTTT.